Each of the 3 T cell receptor beta chains below was sequenced from the same sample in a study of long-term antiretroviral therapy in people with HIV. The immunoSEQ assay was v3.0, run at survey level. TCRdb keeps only in-frame clones here, not all; method: immunoSEQ multiplex PCR. The table has fewer than 45,000 clones, less than 85% seen once. The sequencing used unsorted PBMCs, collected 3.4 years after starting antiretroviral therapy. Receptors originate from a man younger than 40 with HIV.

The rearrangement uses TRBV6-1 and TRBJ1-1, with a tentative D call TRBD1 (6 bases). CDR1 MNHNS and CDR2 SASEGT come from the germline V gene. V lost 2 bases and J 5 bases, leaving 12 bases between the germline ends. CDR3 length equals 14 residues. CDR3 sequence: CASSERLGATEAFF. CDR3 DNA: TGTGCCAGCAGTGAAAGGCTGGGGGCGACTGAAGCTTTCTTT.

The V gene is TRBV18, the J gene TRBJ1-1; D is undetermined. The CDR3 extends over 14 amino acids. Deletions cut 1 base from V and 6 bases from J, with 12 bases between. Germline values: CDR1 KGHSH, CDR2 LQKENI. Written as DNA, the CDR3 is TGTGCCAGCTCACCACAGAAGGGTGGAGCTGAAGCTTTCTTT. Translation: CASSPQKGGAEAFF.

This clone is categorized as medium-sized. The J gene is TRBJ2-7, the V gene TRBV27; 7 nucleotides match TRBD2. V lost 4 bases and J lost 6; bases outside the gene matches: 6. This CDR3 has 13 residues. Germline lookup yields CDR1 MNHEY and CDR2 SMNVEV (reference sequence). This CDR3 reads CASSSTSAGEQYF. DNA of the CDR3: TGTGCCAGCAGTTCAACTAGCGCCGGCGAGCAGTACTTC.